The 28 T cell receptor beta chains below come from one sample, sequenced in a study of shared clonotypes between healthy human individuals. Here immunoSEQ multiplex PCR was the method, and the copy in TCRdb shows in-frame clones only, minus some. Here the sample spans 2.5 million or so clones, roughly nine tenths being singletons. The specimen was naive CD4+ T cells sorted from blood. Subset indicated: CD45RA+ positively selected. The origin of the receptors is a man aged 18 to 29 in good health.

The chain combines TRBV19 with TRBJ1-4; D remains unclear. Germline lookup yields CDR1 LNHDA and CDR2 SQIVND (reference sequence). The CDR3 extends over 14 amino acids. The V gene lost 8 bases and the J gene lost 3 bases, with 13 bases spanning the gap. CDR3 residues: CASGRGISNEKLFF. DNA of the CDR3: TGTGCCAGTGGCCGAGGGATCTCTAATGAAAAACTGTTTTTT.

This rearrangement joins TRBV10-1 to TRBJ1-3; no clear D. The CDR3 covers 15 residues. The V end was cut by 6 bases, the J end by 2 bases, with 14 bases between. CDR1 is WNHNN, CDR2 SYGVQD, per germline (reference sequence). In DNA, the CDR3 is TGCGCCAGCAGCGCCCGGACGTCTCCTGGAAACACCATATATTTT. It codes for CASSARTSPGNTIYF.

As concerns this clone: The same CDR3 is also encoded by other DNA sequences in this sample. V usage is TRBV9 and J usage is TRBJ1-1; D uncertain. CDR1 SGDLS and CDR2 YYNGEE come from the germline V gene. Trimming shortened V by 0 bases and J by 1 base, and 7 bases separated the two germline ends. CDR3 length: 14 residues. The CDR3, as DNA: TGTGCCAGCAGCGTAGTGTCACAGAACACTGAAGCTTTCTTT. It specifies CASSVVSQNTEAFF.

The chain recombines TRBV2 with TRBJ2-7; 11 positions match TRBD2. This CDR3 region has 14 residues. V trimming: 8 bases; J trimming: 2 bases; junction bases outside the gene matches: 5. CDR1 and CDR2 (germline): SNHLY, FYNNEI. CDR3 nucleotide sequence: TGTGCCAGCCTCCTAGCGGGGGGTACCTACGAGCAGTACTTC. It codes for CASLLAGGTYEQYF.

The chain recombines TRBV5-4 with TRBJ2-3, with 9 bases identical to TRBD2. Germline assignment: CDR1 SGHNT and CDR2 YYREEE (reference sequence). The CDR3 is 19 amino acids. The V and J ends lost 0 bases and 0 bases, in that order; junction bases with no gene match: 11. CDR3 loop: CASSLGPSGALPSTDTQYF. DNA of the CDR3: TGTGCCAGCAGCTTGGGTCCTAGCGGGGCTTTACCTAGCACAGATACGCAGTATTTT.

This clone was seen just once. The chain recombines TRBV11-2 with TRBJ1-1; the D gene is possibly TRBD1 (5 bases). V was cut by 6 bases and J by 4 bases, with 9 bases left in between. This CDR3 is built from 12 residues. Per germline, CDR1 SGHAT and CDR2 FQNNGV. For the CDR3, the DNA is TGTGCCAGCAGGGCAGGGACCACTGAAGCTTTCTTT. Amino acid sequence: CASRAGTTEAFF.

The chain recombines TRBV6-5 with TRBJ1-5, with D perhaps matching TRBD1 (6 bases). Germline values: CDR1 MNHEY, CDR2 SVGAGI. The CDR3 consists of 14 residues. Trimming shortened V by 8 bases and J by 3 bases, and 14 bases separated the two germline ends. CDR3 nucleotides: TGTGCCAGCGGGCGTGCAGGGGACAATCAGCCCCAGCATTTT. Protein: CASGRAGDNQPQHF.

The V and J genes are TRBV5-1 and TRBJ1-2, with D possibly being TRBD1 (5 bases). Trimming pared 3 bases from V and 5 bases from J, leaving 14 bases between. This CDR3 region has 14 residues. Germline-derived CDR1 and CDR2 are SGHRS and YFSETQ. The CDR3 reads CASSSLGVGYGYTF. The CDR3 region has the DNA TGCGCCAGCAGCTCCCTGGGGGTTGGTTATGGCTACACCTTC. The variable domain in full, with the rest retrieved from reference TRBV5-1 and TRBJ1-2, is KAGVTQTPRYLIKTRGQQVTLSCSPISGHRSVSWYQQTPGQGLQFLFEYFSETQRNKGNFPGRFSGRQFSNSRSEMNVSTLELGDSALYLCASSSLGVGYGYTFGSGTRLTVV.

V is TRBV30 and J is TRBJ2-2; 8 nucleotides match TRBD1. The length of the CDR3 is 17 residues. CDR1 is GTSNPN and CDR2 is SVGIG in the germline V gene (reference sequence). The V segment lost 4 bases and the J segment 4 bases; nucleotides outside the gene matches: 14. CDR3 in amino acids: CAWNDRGGNTGTGELFF. CDR3 nucleotide sequence: TGTGCCTGGAATGACAGGGGAGGCAATACCGGCACCGGGGAGCTGTTTTTT.

The rearrangement joins TRBV29-1 to TRBJ2-2; perhaps TRBD1 as D (8 bases). CDR1 and CDR2 (germline): SQVTM, ANQGSEA. The V gene lost 6 bases and the J gene lost 6 bases, with 17 bases spanning the gap. CDR3 length equals 14 residues. DNA for the CDR3: TGCAGCGTACAGGGGGGGCAGGTCTCCGGGGAGCTGTTTTTT. It specifies CSVQGGQVSGELFF.

About this clone itself: This CDR3 is also generated by other DNA sequences in the sample. V is TRBV9 and J is TRBJ1-2; D not resolved. Trimming took off 0 bases at V and 4 bases at J, with 10 bases between the two ends. The CDR3 is made up of 14 amino acids. Germline V gene data show CDR1 as SGDLS and CDR2 as YYNGEE. This chain's CDR3 is CASSVVEGSYGYTF. In nucleotides, the CDR3 is TGTGCCAGCAGCGTAGTCGAGGGCTCCTATGGCTACACCTTC.

The V gene is TRBV28, the J gene TRBJ2-4; no clear D gene. The length of the CDR3 is 15 residues. Trimming took 7 bases from V and 1 from J, leaving 14 bases between them. Per germline, CDR1 MDHEN and CDR2 SYDVKM. The CDR3 region is CASTAPGEAKNIQYF. The CDR3 nucleotides read TGTGCCAGCACCGCTCCAGGTGAGGCCAAAAACATTCAGTACTTC.

As concerns this clone: Within the sample, other DNA sequences also encode this same CDR3. V gene TRBV7-2 combines with J gene TRBJ2-1; D not resolved. Germline-derived CDR1 and CDR2 are SGHTA and FQGNSA. V was clipped by 6 bases and J by 7 bases, with 7 bases between them. CDR3 length: 11 amino acids. The CDR3 nucleotides read TGTGCCAGCAGTAGTACGAATGAGCAGTTCTTC. Amino acid sequence: CASSSTNEQFF.

V and J are TRBV2 and TRBJ2-7, with D unresolved. V was cut by 6 bases and J by 1 base, with 7 bases left in between. The germline V gene has CDR1 SNHLY and CDR2 FYNNEI. The CDR3 spans 12 residues. The CDR3 DNA reads TGTGCCAGCAGCTCCGATTCCTACGAGCAGTACTTC. Translation gives CASSSDSYEQYF.

In DNA form, the CDR3 reads TGTGCCACCGTTAGCGGGAGGGCCAACCAAGAGACCCAGTACTTC. It encodes CATVSGRANQETQYF. The chain carries TRBV6-1 and TRBJ2-5; 11 bases are a match to TRBD2. V dropped 10 bases and J dropped 0; count of bases not matched to a gene: 7. The CDR3 is 15 amino acids. Germline loops: CDR1 MNHNS, CDR2 SASEGT.

This chain joins TRBV6-6 and TRBJ2-1, with 8 bases that match TRBD2. Unmatched junction bases numbered 8, after V lost 8 bases and J lost 2 bases. The germline CDR1 and CDR2 sequences are MNHNY and SVGAGI (reference sequence). The CDR3 spans 15 residues. The CDR3 loop reads CASCRTGGPYNEQFF. CDR3 in DNA: TGTGCCAGCTGTCGGACGGGGGGGCCCTACAATGAGCAGTTCTTC.

The chain carries TRBV11-2 and TRBJ2-5; TRBD2 agrees at 11 bases. With V trimmed by 5 bases and J by 1 base, 6 bases remained unmatched. Looked up from germline, CDR1 is SGHAT and CDR2 is FQNNGV. The CDR3 loop spans 16 amino acids. Here the CDR3 reads CASSIGTSGAQETQYF. In nucleotides, the CDR3 is TGTGCCAGCAGCATCGGGACTAGCGGTGCCCAAGAGACCCAGTACTTC.

The CDR3 here is CASSVGQGQETQYF. The CDR3 DNA sequence: TGTGCCAGCAGTGTAGGACAGGGCCAAGAGACCCAGTACTTC. The chain recombines TRBV2 with TRBJ2-5, with 8 bases that match TRBD1. The CDR3 has 14 amino acids. CDR1 and CDR2 (germline): SNHLY, FYNNEI. J was trimmed by 1 base and V by 4 bases; bases with no gene match: 2.

This clone has just one count. The J gene is TRBJ1-6, the V gene TRBV6-5; 7 nucleotides line up with TRBD1. Germline CDR1 and CDR2: MNHEY and SVGAGI. The junction had 3 bases not matched to a gene; V was cut back by 6 bases and J by 10 bases. The CDR3 is made up of 12 amino acids. The CDR3 is CASSPGGSPLHF. In nucleotides, the CDR3 is TGTGCCAGCAGCCCAGGGGGGTCACCCCTCCACTTT.

This chain links TRBV4-3 with TRBJ2-7; possible D gene TRBD2, 5 bases. The CDR3 consists of 15 residues. Per germline, CDR1 LGHNA and CDR2 YSLEER. The V gene lost 1 base and the J gene lost 3 bases, with 13 bases spanning the gap. CDR3 sequence: CASSQGESEGYEQYF. The CDR3 DNA sequence: TGCGCCAGCAGCCAAGGGGAGAGCGAGGGCTACGAGCAGTACTTC.

The chain couples TRBV2 to TRBJ1-2; 7 bases are a match to TRBD1. V lost 5 bases, J lost 3 bases, and 12 bases stayed unmatched. Germline CDR1 and CDR2: SNHLY and FYNNEI. The CDR3 length is 16 residues. CDR3 sequence reads: CASSQKMMTGHYGYTF. Written as DNA, the CDR3 is TGTGCCAGCAGTCAGAAGATGATGACAGGGCACTATGGCTACACCTTC.

The V call is TRBV7-2, the J call TRBJ2-3; 7 nucleotides match TRBD1. J lost 3 bases, V lost 5 bases, and 8 bases had no gene match. This CDR3 region has 15 residues. Per the germline V gene, CDR1 is SGHTA and CDR2 is FQGNSA. This CDR3 reads CASSPKTGSTDTQYF. The CDR3 region has the DNA TGTGCCAGCAGCCCGAAGACAGGGTCGACAGATACGCAGTATTTT.

V usage is TRBV6-6 and J usage is TRBJ1-2, with 8 bases lining up with TRBD1. V dropped 4 bases and J dropped 8; count of bases not matched to a gene: 3. This CDR3 spans 12 amino acids. The V gene's germline CDR1 is MNHNY and CDR2 SVGAGI (reference sequence). CDR3 coding DNA: TGTGCCAGCAGTTCGCAGGGGGCGGGCTACACCTTC. This encodes CASSSQGAGYTF.

Comment on this clone: The same CDR3 arises from other DNA sequences in this sample as well. The V call is TRBV19, the J call TRBJ2-5, with TRBD1 as a possible D gene (5 bases). V dropped 4 bases and J dropped 5 bases, with 5 bases sitting between them. Per germline, CDR1 LNHDA and CDR2 SQIVND (reference sequence). The CDR3 runs 11 residues. In DNA form, the CDR3 reads TGTGCCAGTAGTAAGGGGGAGACCCAGTACTTC. Protein sequence: CASSKGETQYF.

This rearrangement joins TRBV11-2 to TRBJ1-4; 8 bases are a match to TRBD1. The V gene end was trimmed by 6 bases and the J gene end by 7 bases; junction bases not matched to a gene: 19. Germline V gene data show CDR1 as SGHAT and CDR2 as FQNNGV. The CDR3 is 18 amino acids. This chain's CDR3 is CASSQDGTGSFRSEKLFF. In nucleotides, the CDR3 is TGTGCCAGCAGTCAAGACGGGACAGGCTCCTTCCGGTCTGAAAAACTGTTTTTT.

This clone was seen just once. The DNA for the CDR3 is TGTGCCAGTAGTATGAAATTAGCGGGAGGGGGTGGCAATGAGCAGTTCTTC. Translated: CASSMKLAGGGGNEQFF. V usage is TRBV19 and J usage is TRBJ2-1, with 11 bases aligning to TRBD2. The CDR3 extends over 17 amino acids. The germline V gene has CDR1 LNHDA and CDR2 SQIVND (reference sequence). The J segment lost 6 bases and the V segment lost 3 bases, leaving 10 bases of the junction unmatched.

The chain couples TRBV7-9 to TRBJ1-2; perhaps TRBD1 as D (6 bases). Between the trimmed V and J ends, which lost 8 bases and 1 base, there was a span of 11 bases. CDR1 SEHNR and CDR2 FQNEAQ come from the germline V gene (reference sequence). The CDR3 is 13 residues long. CDR3 amino acids: CASQGSGNYGYTF. CDR3 sequence (DNA): TGTGCCAGCCAGGGGAGTGGTAACTATGGCTACACCTTC.

J is TRBJ1-1 and V is TRBV2, with a weak D call TRBD1 (6 bases). The CDR3 runs to 13 residues. Trimming left V 8 bases short and J 4 bases short, with 14 bases between. Per germline, CDR1 SNHLY and CDR2 FYNNEI. In DNA form, the CDR3 reads TGTGCCAGCTTCCCAGGGGAGGGCACTGAAGCTTTCTTT. This gives the protein CASFPGEGTEAFF.